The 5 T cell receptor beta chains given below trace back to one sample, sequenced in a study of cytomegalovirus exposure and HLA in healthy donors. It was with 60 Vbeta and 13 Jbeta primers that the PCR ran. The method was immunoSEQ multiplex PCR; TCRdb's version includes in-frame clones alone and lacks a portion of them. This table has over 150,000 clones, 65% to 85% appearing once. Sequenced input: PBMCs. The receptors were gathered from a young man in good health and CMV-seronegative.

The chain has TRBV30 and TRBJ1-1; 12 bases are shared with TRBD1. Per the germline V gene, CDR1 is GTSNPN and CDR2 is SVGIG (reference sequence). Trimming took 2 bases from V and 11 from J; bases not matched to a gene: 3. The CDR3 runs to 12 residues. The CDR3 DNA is TGTGCCTGGAGTCCCGGGACAGGGGGCGCTTTCTTT. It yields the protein CAWSPGTGGAFF.

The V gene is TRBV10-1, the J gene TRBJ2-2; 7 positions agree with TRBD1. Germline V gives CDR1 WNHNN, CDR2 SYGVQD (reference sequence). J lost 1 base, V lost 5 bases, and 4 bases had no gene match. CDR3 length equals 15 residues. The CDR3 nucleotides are TGCGCCAGCAGTACCGGGACAGAGAACACCGGGGAGCTGTTTTTT. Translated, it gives CASSTGTENTGELFF.

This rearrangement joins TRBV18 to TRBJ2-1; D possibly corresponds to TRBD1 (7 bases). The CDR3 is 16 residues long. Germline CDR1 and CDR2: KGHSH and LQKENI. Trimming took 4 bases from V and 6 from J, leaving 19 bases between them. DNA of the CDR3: TGTGCCAGCTCACAGACAGGGTTGGGACTCGGCAATGAGCAGTTCTTC. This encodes CASSQTGLGLGNEQFF.

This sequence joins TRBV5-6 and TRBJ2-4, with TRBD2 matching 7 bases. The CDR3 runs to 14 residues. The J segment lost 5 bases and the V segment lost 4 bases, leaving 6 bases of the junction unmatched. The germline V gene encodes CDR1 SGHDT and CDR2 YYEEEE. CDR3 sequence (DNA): TGTGCCAGCAGCACGACGGGAGGTGAAAACATTCAGTACTTC. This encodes CASSTTGGENIQYF.

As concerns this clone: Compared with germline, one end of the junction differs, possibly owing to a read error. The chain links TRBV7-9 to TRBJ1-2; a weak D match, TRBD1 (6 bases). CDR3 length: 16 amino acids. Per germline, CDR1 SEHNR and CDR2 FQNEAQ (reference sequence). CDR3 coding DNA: TGTTCCAGCAGCTTTGACGGGGGGGGGCGCAACTATGGCTACACCTTC. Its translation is CSSSFDGGGRNYGYTF.